This T cell receptor beta chain originates from a study of blood T cells in healthy people across ages (dated by TCRdb to 2013 to 2016). In terms of the full investigation: Template switching captured roughly one uniquely barcoded TCR beta cDNA molecule per two T cells in model experiments. Age-related changes in TCR beta repertoire diversity were measured in the study by deep sequencing normalized with unique cDNA molecular identifiers. The donors were divided into four age groups: young (average roughly 15 years), middle-aged (about 39), aged (around 67) and long-lived (about 90). To avoid experimental bias, donors of different ages were distributed randomly across sequencing lanes. Two additional independent replicas of 1 million unique cDNA reads from the same blood draw were analyzed for two donors (one aged 18 to 30 and one aged 80 or older).

Systemically healthy Caucasian individuals from Russia, 35 to 40 in total and aged 6 to 90 years, were included as donors. Around 10 milliliters of peripheral blood were drawn from each donor into EDTA-treated Vacutainer tubes. Ficoll-Paque density-gradient centrifugation was used to isolate PBMCs, with at least 6 million per sample. Trizol reagent was used to extract total RNA from the PBMCs, yielding at least 5.5 micrograms per sample. For every donor, flow cytometry on a PBMC aliquot measured the percentage of naive CD45RAhigh/CD27high T cells. What the work shows at the level of the full study, not this receptor alone: Observed TCR beta diversity per million T cells fell roughly linearly with age, and a significant reduction was already apparent by age around 44. Compared with the aged group, more naive CD4+ T cells, fewer expanded clones and increased TCR diversity were shown by the long-lived group, suggesting age selection. A strong correlation was found between observed TCR beta diversity and the percentage of naive T cells measured by flow cytometry. Because donor CMV infection status was unknown, age-related changes in expanded clonotypes were potentially confounded. Estimates of total diversity from one million sequenced T cells were regarded as lower bounds and underestimates. Since profiling was done on bulk unsorted PBMCs, naive and antigen-experienced compartments could not be conclusively compared.

There are 15 amino acids in the CDR3, from cysteine to phenylalanine inclusive. This entry keeps only the CDR3 DNA: 45 bases, framed from base 1. V is reduced by 5 bases and J by 0 bases, leaving a spacing of 14 bases between them. The germline V gene specifies MDHEN as CDR1 and SYDVKM as CDR2. Points on this clonotype: Its antigen has not been determined. Base qualities are not recorded, but no much larger clone differs from it by a single base.

Libraries were built with 5' RACE. Sequencer: Illumina HiSeq 2500. A second PCR of roughly 7 to 12 cycles was run with a J-beta primer mix and a sample-barcoded 5' primer. A unique molecular identifier was introduced onto each TCR beta cDNA molecule by a template-switch 5' adaptor carrying 12 random nucleotides. Each sample yielded at least 2.5 million CDR3-containing paired-end reads. All of the RNA was converted into first-strand cDNA using the Mint cDNA synthesis kit, with a TRBC-specific oligonucleotide serving as the primer. Following uracil-DNA glycosylase treatment, all cDNA underwent a first 18-cycle PCR with the universal primers M1SS and BC2_uni_R. Processing in the source paper ran as follows. Normalization of each sample was performed by random selection of 1 million high-quality reads, each carrying a distinct molecular identifier. Instead of being binned into consensus sequences, reads with shared molecular identifiers were discarded. MiTCR, set to a Q25 quality threshold and the strictest error-elimination algorithm, was used for CDR3 identification, clonotype clustering and error correction. A nonparametric unseen species model with Euler transformation was used to estimate lower-bound total TCR beta diversity. The public sequencing data were trimmed at Q25 with fastp and processed into clonotypes with MiXCR by TCRdb, which kept only in-frame beta chains. Rows are unified per CDR3 protein, each entry keeping the most common DNA and genes. The V and J calls were determined by TCRdb, not by the authors. A total of about 640,000 distinct CDR3 sequences appear in this sample, around 38% of them only once. The leading ten clones occupy 25% to 35% of the sample.

The rearrangement combines TRBV28 with TRBJ2-7; a weak D assignment points to TRBD1 (6 bases agree). Material: blood. The clonotype comes from an elderly man in good health. Read as DNA, the sequence is TGTGCCAGCAGTCGAGGGGGTGAGAGCTCCTACGAGCAGTACTTC. Its protein product is CASSRGGESSYEQYF.